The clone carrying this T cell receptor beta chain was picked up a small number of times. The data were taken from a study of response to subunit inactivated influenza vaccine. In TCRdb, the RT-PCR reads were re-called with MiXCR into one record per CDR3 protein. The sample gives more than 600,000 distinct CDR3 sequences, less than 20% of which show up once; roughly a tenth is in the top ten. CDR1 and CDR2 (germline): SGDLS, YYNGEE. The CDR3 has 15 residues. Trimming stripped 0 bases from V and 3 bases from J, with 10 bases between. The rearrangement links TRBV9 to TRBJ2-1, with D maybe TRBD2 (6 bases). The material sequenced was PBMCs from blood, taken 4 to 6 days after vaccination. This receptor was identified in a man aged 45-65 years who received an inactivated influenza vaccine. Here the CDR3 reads CASSVVEGRYNEQFF. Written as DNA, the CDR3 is TGTGCCAGCAGCGTAGTGGAGGGTCGCTACAATGAGCAGTTCTTC.